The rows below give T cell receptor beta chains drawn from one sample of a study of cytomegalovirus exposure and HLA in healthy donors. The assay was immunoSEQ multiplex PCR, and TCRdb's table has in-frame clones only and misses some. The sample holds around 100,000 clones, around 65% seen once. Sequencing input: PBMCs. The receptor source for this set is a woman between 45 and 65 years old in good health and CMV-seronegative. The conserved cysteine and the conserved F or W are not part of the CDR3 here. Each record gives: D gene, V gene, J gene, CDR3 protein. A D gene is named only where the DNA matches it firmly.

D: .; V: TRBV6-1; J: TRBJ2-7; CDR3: ASRVLDRNYEQY
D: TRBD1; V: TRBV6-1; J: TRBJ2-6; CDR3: ASSAGLGQGRSGANVLT
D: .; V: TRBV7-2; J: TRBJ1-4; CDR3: ASSPRQTNEKLF
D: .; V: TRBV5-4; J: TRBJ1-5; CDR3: ASSLVSRVFGNQPQH
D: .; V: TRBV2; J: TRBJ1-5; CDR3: ASQPRTARHSEQPQH
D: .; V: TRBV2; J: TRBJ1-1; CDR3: ASHLGGAEAF
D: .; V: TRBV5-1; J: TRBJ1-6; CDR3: ASSTRDAGPSPLH
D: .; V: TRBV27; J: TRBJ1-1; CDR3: ASSLLAGKAAEAF
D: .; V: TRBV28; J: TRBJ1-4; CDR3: ASSSPWEGRVPNEKLF
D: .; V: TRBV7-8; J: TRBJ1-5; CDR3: ASSTQADGNNQPQH
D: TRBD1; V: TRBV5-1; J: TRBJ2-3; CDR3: ASSLDRGRDTQY
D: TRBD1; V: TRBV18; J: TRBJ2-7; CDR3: ASSPGQGEDEQY
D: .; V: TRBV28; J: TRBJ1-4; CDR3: ASSLSGGRGEEKLF
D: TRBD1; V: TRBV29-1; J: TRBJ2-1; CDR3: SVDRTGDSYNEQF
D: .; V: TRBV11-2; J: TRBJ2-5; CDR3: ASAGDGRPSETQY
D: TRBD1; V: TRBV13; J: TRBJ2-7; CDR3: ASRKTGTGGSEQY
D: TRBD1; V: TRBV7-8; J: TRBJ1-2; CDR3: ASSPRTGGQGLYGYT
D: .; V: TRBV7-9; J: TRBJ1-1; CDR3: ASSFLTGNTEAF
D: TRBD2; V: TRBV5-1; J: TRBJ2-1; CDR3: ASSSFSGDTNEQF
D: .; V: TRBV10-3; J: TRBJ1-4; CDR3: AIREGGNEKLF
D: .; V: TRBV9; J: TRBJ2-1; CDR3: ASSVGTVNNEQF
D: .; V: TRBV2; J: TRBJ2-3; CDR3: ASSEFSLRGNTDTQY
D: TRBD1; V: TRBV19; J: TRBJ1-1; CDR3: ASSIYRGITEAF
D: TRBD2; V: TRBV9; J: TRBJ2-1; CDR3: ASSETSGSYNEQF
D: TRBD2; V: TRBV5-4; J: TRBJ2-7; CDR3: ASSSLSGSSYEQY
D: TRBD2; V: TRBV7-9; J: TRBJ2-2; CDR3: ASSLGLTSGEEDTGELF
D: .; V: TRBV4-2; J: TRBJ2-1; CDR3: ASSLNPDSHNEQF
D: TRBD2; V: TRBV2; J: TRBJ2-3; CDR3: ASRERTSGFTDTQY
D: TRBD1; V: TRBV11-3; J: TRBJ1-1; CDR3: ASSEGQGDTEAF
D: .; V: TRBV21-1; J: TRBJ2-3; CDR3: ASSRLREFGTDTQY
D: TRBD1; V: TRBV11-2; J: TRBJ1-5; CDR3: ASSFGQGGQPQH
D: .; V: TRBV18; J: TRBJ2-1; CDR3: ASSPNNEQF
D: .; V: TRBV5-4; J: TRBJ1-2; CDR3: ASSLPPTNYGYT
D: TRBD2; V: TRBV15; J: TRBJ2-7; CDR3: ATSREGTSGSHEQY
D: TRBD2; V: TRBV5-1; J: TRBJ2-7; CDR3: ASSLLAEYEQY
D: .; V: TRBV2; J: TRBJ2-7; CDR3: ASIKQGQPFTGEQY
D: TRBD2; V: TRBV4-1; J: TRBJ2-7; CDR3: ASSQPSGSSYEQY
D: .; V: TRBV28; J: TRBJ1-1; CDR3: ASSLSLTKLKAF